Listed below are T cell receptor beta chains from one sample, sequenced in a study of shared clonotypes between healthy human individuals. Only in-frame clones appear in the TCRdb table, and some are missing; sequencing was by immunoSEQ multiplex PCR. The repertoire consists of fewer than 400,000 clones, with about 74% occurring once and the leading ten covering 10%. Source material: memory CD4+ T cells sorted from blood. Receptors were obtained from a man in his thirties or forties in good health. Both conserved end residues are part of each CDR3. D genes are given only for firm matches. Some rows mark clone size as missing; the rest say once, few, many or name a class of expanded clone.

DNA: TGTGCCAGCAGTTTACAAGTCGGGGGTAATGAAAAACTGTTTTTT
CDR3: CASSLQVGGNEKLFF
size: -
D: -
V: TRBV28
J: TRBJ1-4

DNA: TGTGCCAGCAGCTTGGGCCTTCAGGGCCAGTACTTC
CDR3: CASSLGLQGQYF
size: -
D: -
V: TRBV5-4
J: TRBJ2-7

DNA: TGTGCCAGCAGTCGGACAGGGTACAACACTGAAGCTTTCTTT
CDR3: CASSRTGYNTEAFF
size: -
D: TRBD1
V: TRBV28
J: TRBJ1-1

DNA: TGCAGCGGGGAGGAGGAGGAGACCCAGTACTTC
CDR3: CSGEEEETQYF
size: -
D: -
V: TRBV29-1
J: TRBJ2-5

DNA: TGTGCCAGCAGTTCAGCGGGAGGGCGGTCAGATACGCAGTATTTT
CDR3: CASSSAGGRSDTQYF
size: -
D: TRBD2
V: TRBV28
J: TRBJ2-3

DNA: TGCGCCAGCAGCCAAATTATAGCGGCGAGCTCCTACAATGAGCAGTTCTTC
CDR3: CASSQIIAASSYNEQFF
size: -
D: -
V: TRBV5-1
J: TRBJ2-1

DNA: TGCGCCAGCAGCTTGGGGGAGGACAGGGGGAAGCCTGAAGCTTTCTTT
CDR3: CASSLGEDRGKPEAFF
size: -
D: TRBD1
V: TRBV5-1
J: TRBJ1-1

DNA: TGTGCCAGCAGCTCAAGCGGACAGTCCTTTACAACTAATGAAAAACTGTTTTTT
CDR3: CASSSSGQSFTTNEKLFF
size: once
D: -
V: TRBV7-9
J: TRBJ1-4

DNA: TGCGCCAGCACTCCCGGCGGAGCTAACTACAATGAGCAGTTCTTC
CDR3: CASTPGGANYNEQFF
size: -
D: -
V: TRBV10-1
J: TRBJ2-1

DNA: TGTGCCAGTCTAGACCCCGGGACAGGGTTACCCGAGCAGTACTTC
CDR3: CASLDPGTGLPEQYF
size: -
D: TRBD1
V: TRBV28
J: TRBJ2-7

DNA: TGTGCCAGCTTTGGTAGCTCGCGCGAGCAGTACTTC
CDR3: CASFGSSREQYF
size: -
D: -
V: TRBV18
J: TRBJ2-7

DNA: TGTGCCGGCCAACAGGGCTATTTCCTACCTCTAGCGACTAGGGTGAACAATGAGCAGTTCTTC
CDR3: CAGQQGYFLPLATRVNNEQFF
size: -
D: -
V: TRBV19
J: TRBJ2-1

DNA: TGTGCCAGCAGTCTATCACTCCTGGGAGAAAAACTGTTTTTT
CDR3: CASSLSLLGEKLFF
size: -
D: -
V: TRBV28
J: TRBJ1-4

DNA: TGTGCCAGCTCACCAGCGGCCGGACAGGGCAACTATGGCTACACCTTC
CDR3: CASSPAAGQGNYGYTF
size: -
D: TRBD1
V: TRBV18
J: TRBJ1-2

DNA: TGTGCCAGCAGCTTAAGGGATTCAGCGGGAGGTCTACCTTCCTACGAGCAGTACTTC
CDR3: CASSLRDSAGGLPSYEQYF
size: -
D: TRBD2
V: TRBV7-2
J: TRBJ2-7

DNA: TGTGCCAGCAGCTTGGATGGTTTCGCGGGAGTAGGGCGTGAGCAGTTCTTC
CDR3: CASSLDGFAGVGREQFF
size: -
D: TRBD2
V: TRBV5-4
J: TRBJ2-1

DNA: TGCAGTGCGCTGGACTACTCGGAGCAGTACTTC
CDR3: CSALDYSEQYF
size: -
D: -
V: TRBV20-1
J: TRBJ2-7

DNA: TGTGCCAGCTCACCCTTTGGGGGGGAGCAGTACTTC
CDR3: CASSPFGGEQYF
size: -
D: -
V: TRBV18
J: TRBJ2-7

DNA: TGTGCCAGCAGCGAAACAGGGGAACGCGGCTACACCTTC
CDR3: CASSETGERGYTF
size: once
D: TRBD1
V: TRBV5-4
J: TRBJ1-2

DNA: TGTGCCAGCAGCCGACTAGCGGGAGTCCAAGAGACCCAGTACTTC
CDR3: CASSRLAGVQETQYF
size: -
D: TRBD2
V: TRBV7-9
J: TRBJ2-5

DNA: TGTGCCAGTGGCCGGGACGGATCCTACAATGAGCAGTTCTTC
CDR3: CASGRDGSYNEQFF
size: -
D: -
V: TRBV19
J: TRBJ2-1

DNA: TGCGCCAGCAGCTTACAGGGGGCAGATACGCAGTATTTT
CDR3: CASSLQGADTQYF
size: -
D: TRBD1
V: TRBV5-1
J: TRBJ2-3

DNA: TGTGCCAGCAGCAACACCGACAGGGGCACTGAAGCTTTCTTT
CDR3: CASSNTDRGTEAFF
size: -
D: TRBD1
V: TRBV18
J: TRBJ1-1

DNA: TGTGCCAGCAGTTTAATTGGGGGCGGCAGGGTTCAAGCTTTCTTT
CDR3: CASSLIGGGRVQAFF
size: -
D: -
V: TRBV28
J: TRBJ1-1

DNA: TGTGCCAGCAGGGGGGTAGGGACAGGTCAAGCCTACGAGCAGTACTTC
CDR3: CASRGVGTGQAYEQYF
size: -
D: TRBD1
V: TRBV2
J: TRBJ2-7

DNA: TGTGCCATCAGTGAGGGGCCGAACTGGGGCTACACCTTC
CDR3: CAISEGPNWGYTF
size: -
D: -
V: TRBV10-3
J: TRBJ1-2

DNA: TGTGCCAGCAGTGAACAGATCGATCAGCCCCAGCATTTT
CDR3: CASSEQIDQPQHF
size: -
D: -
V: TRBV6-1
J: TRBJ1-5

DNA: TGCAGTGCTAGAGCGTGGAACGAGCAGTACTTC
CDR3: CSARAWNEQYF
size: -
D: -
V: TRBV20-1
J: TRBJ2-7

DNA: TGTGCCAGCAGAGGGACAGGGAATCAGCCCCAGCATTTT
CDR3: CASRGTGNQPQHF
size: -
D: TRBD1
V: TRBV6-1
J: TRBJ1-5

DNA: TGTGCCAGCAGCTTAGGGCAGGCTCAAGAGACCCAGTACTTC
CDR3: CASSLGQAQETQYF
size: -
D: -
V: TRBV11-2
J: TRBJ2-5

DNA: TGTGCCAGCAGCCTTTCCCCCGGACACGGGGCCTACGAGCAGTACTTC
CDR3: CASSLSPGHGAYEQYF
size: -
D: -
V: TRBV7-9
J: TRBJ2-7

DNA: TGTGCCAGCTCACCGGGACCCGCAGGGGTGGGCACTGAAGCTTTCTTT
CDR3: CASSPGPAGVGTEAFF
size: -
D: -
V: TRBV18
J: TRBJ1-1

DNA: TGTGCCAGCTCACCAGACAGGATATACACTGAAGCTTTCTTT
CDR3: CASSPDRIYTEAFF
size: once
D: -
V: TRBV18
J: TRBJ1-1

DNA: TGTGCCAGATTCTTTACAGAGTTCGGGTACAATGAGCAGTTCTTC
CDR3: CARFFTEFGYNEQFF
size: few
D: -
V: TRBV9
J: TRBJ2-1

DNA: TGTGCCAGCAGCTTGGGGGGGAACTATGGCTACACCTTC
CDR3: CASSLGGNYGYTF
size: -
D: -
V: TRBV7-9
J: TRBJ1-2

DNA: TGTGCCAGCAGCTTGGCATTTGGGTTCCAAGAGACCCAGTACTTC
CDR3: CASSLAFGFQETQYF
size: -
D: -
V: TRBV5-8
J: TRBJ2-5

DNA: TGTGCCAGCAGTGGAATTAGCGGGTGGAGCTCCTACGAGCAGTACTTC
CDR3: CASSGISGWSSYEQYF
size: -
D: TRBD2
V: TRBV2
J: TRBJ2-7

DNA: TGCAGTGCAGACAGGGAAGAGACCCAGTACTTC
CDR3: CSADREETQYF
size: once
D: TRBD1
V: TRBV20-1
J: TRBJ2-5

DNA: TGTGCCAGCACTATCAAAATCCGGCGAACTGAAGCTTTCTTT
CDR3: CASTIKIRRTEAFF
size: -
D: -
V: TRBV6-1
J: TRBJ1-1

DNA: TGTGCCAGCAGCTTTGAACTAGCGGGAGATACGCAGTATTTT
CDR3: CASSFELAGDTQYF
size: -
D: TRBD2
V: TRBV11-2
J: TRBJ2-3

DNA: TGCGCCAGCAGCAACCGGGTCGGCGAGCAGTACTTC
CDR3: CASSNRVGEQYF
size: -
D: -
V: TRBV5-1
J: TRBJ2-7

DNA: TGCGCCAGCAGCTTTAGCGGGAGTGGTGAGACCCAGTACTTC
CDR3: CASSFSGSGETQYF
size: -
D: TRBD2
V: TRBV5-1
J: TRBJ2-5

DNA: TGCGCCAGCAGTACTCCAGCGGGGACCTACGAGCAGTACTTC
CDR3: CASSTPAGTYEQYF
size: -
D: TRBD2
V: TRBV10-2
J: TRBJ2-7